These T cell receptor beta chains were read from a single sample in a study of OX40 agonist ivuxolimab in advanced cancers. Assay used: immunoSEQ multiplex PCR; TCRdb lists only in-frame clones, some missing. The sample records over 50,000 clones, around 91% being singletons. The sample consisted of CD4+ or CD8+ T cells sorted from blood, taken in a trial of the OX40 agonist ivuxolimab. Receptors were obtained from an adult with an advanced solid tumor such as melanoma, head and neck, liver or kidney cancer. The CDR3 runs from the conserved cysteine through the conserved F or W. D genes are given only for firm matches. Only some rows state a clone size, as once, few, many or a class for expanded clones.

d_call	v_call	clone_size	j_call	cdr3_aa	cdr3_nt
TRBD2	TRBV27	.	TRBJ2-1	CATTREGYNEQFF	TGTGCCACCACTAGGGAGGGGTACAATGAGCAGTTCTTC
.	TRBV4-2	.	TRBJ2-7	CASSGNSYEQYF	TGTGCCAGCAGCGGGAACAGCTACGAGCAGTACTTC
.	TRBV5-4	.	TRBJ2-7	CASSLAADPSDEQYF	TGTGCCAGCAGCTTGGCGGCGGACCCGAGCGACGAGCAGTACTTC
.	TRBV7-9	.	TRBJ2-1	CASSLEDLIYNEQFF	TGTGCCAGCAGCTTAGAGGATTTAATTTACAATGAGCAGTTCTTC
.	TRBV9	.	TRBJ2-2	CASSVVAIPGELFF	TGTGCCAGCAGCGTAGTGGCCATCCCCGGGGAGCTGTTTTTT
TRBD1	TRBV4-2	.	TRBJ1-1	CASSAPGTANTEAFF	TGTGCCAGCAGCGCCCCCGGGACAGCGAACACTGAAGCTTTCTTT
TRBD2	TRBV5-1	few	TRBJ2-1	CASSGTGGPADEQFF	TGCGCCAGCAGCGGGACGGGAGGGCCGGCCGATGAGCAGTTCTTC
.	TRBV7-2	.	TRBJ2-1	CASSKDLLNEQFF	TGTGCCAGCAGCAAAGACCTTCTAAATGAGCAGTTCTTC
.	TRBV28	.	TRBJ2-7	CASSLRLGVTYEQYF	TGTGCCAGCAGTTTACGATTAGGGGTTACCTACGAGCAGTACTTC
.	TRBV28	.	TRBJ1-1	CASSLRGSTEAFF	TGTGCCAGCAGTTTAAGAGGATCCACTGAAGCTTTCTTT
.	TRBV27	.	TRBJ2-3	CASSGGFTDTQYF	TGTGCCAGCAGTGGAGGGTTCACAGATACGCAGTATTTT
TRBD2	TRBV5-8	.	TRBJ2-3	CASSLSGRKDTQYF	TGTGCCAGCAGCTTGAGCGGGAGGAAAGATACGCAGTATTTT